This T cell receptor beta chain stems from a study of CD8+ T cells in alopecia areata (dated by TCRdb to 2016 to 2018). With regard to the full study: The treated patients, all with moderate-to-severe alopecia areata, were enrolled in an open-label pilot trial of oral tofacitinib given at 5 to 10 mg twice daily. Patients stayed on tofacitinib for 6 to 18 months and then had 6 months of follow-up off drug so that delayed response and recurrence could be assessed. In treated patients, disease severity was measured using the SALT score, which gives the percentage of scalp surface area affected. The study used high-throughput TCRbeta sequencing to examine T cell clonal expansion in alopecia areata, in both the C3H/HeJ mouse model and human patients. Human TCRbeta sequencing covered scalp tissue and sorted CD4+ and CD8+ peripheral blood T cells from patchy and totalis/universalis alopecia areata patients and healthy controls. Tofacitinib-treated patients had biopsies at baseline and at 4 and 24 weeks of treatment, with a later scalp biopsy in several patients. Scalp clonality was compared among normal scalp (n=4), patchy alopecia areata scalp (n=8), and alopecia totalis/universalis scalp (n=8). RNA was obtained with the PAXgene miRNA kit for fixed scalp, the miRNeasy kit for PBMCs, and the RNeasy kit for mouse skin. Amplification of TCRbeta CDR3 regions was done by immunoSEQ multiplex PCR using 35 Vbeta forward primers and 13 Jbeta reverse primers.

The junction shows trimming of 5 bases on V and 9 bases on J, plus 20 bases between the germline ends. Reading from cysteine to phenylalanine, the CDR3 counts 15 amino acids. Left in the record is the CDR3 DNA by itself, 45 bases read in frame from the first base. The germline V gene yields MNHNS for CDR1 and SASEGT for CDR2. The sample's treatment or condition label, decoded: oral pan-JAK inhibitor, 5-10 mg twice daily. Lesional scalp punch biopsies and peripheral blood were collected from alopecia areata patients. PBMCs were isolated by density centrifugation and stained for CD3, CD4 and CD8, and CD4+ and CD8+ T cells were sorted on a FACSAria. Library creation used the immunoSEQ multiplex PCR assay. To provide template for TCR sequencing, every sample had RNA extracted and reverse transcribed into cDNA. SuperScript III was used for first-strand cDNA synthesis, primed with a 2:1 mix of oligo-dT and random hexamers. A synthetic immune receptor repertoire was used to assess amplification bias, and residual bias was removed computationally. On the authors' methods: After raw reads were preprocessed to remove errors, the CDR3 was defined following IMGT conventions as running from the conserved cysteine to phenylalanine. Clonality was computed as 1 minus the Shannon entropy, with the entropy normalized by log2 of the number of productive unique TCRs. Scalp TCRbeta sequences were cross-referenced with sorted blood CD4 and CD8 repertoires so that the CD4 or CD8 identity of scalp clones could be inferred. Sourced from immuneACCESS, this table was stored by TCRdb with only in-frame sequences that have V and J called. A share of the clones is absent; for the studies checked, an unresolved V gene accounts for under half, and the remainder has no known explanation. V and J calls and clone size are as listed in that table; D and trimming were resolved from the DNA. The sample table records roughly 210,000 clones; approximately 40% of these occur just once. The ten largest clones take up approximately 2.4% of the sample.

About this clone: Its antigen is still unknown. No base-level quality is on record; no much larger clone is a single base apart.

The paper as a whole reports these results and caveats: Tofacitinib significantly lowered scalp clonality and the number of expanded CD8+ clones among the top 100 scalp clones. Because the treated cohort was small and included a single nonresponder, larger studies are needed to assess links between baseline CD8+ expansion and response. Compared with mice, TCR sequences shared between patients were less clear, possibly partly because of HLA diversity across the patient population. During tofacitinib treatment, many expanded lesional clones remained in scalp and blood, and this persistence may partly explain relapse after treatment is stopped. Higher clonality and more expanded CD8+ clones were observed in lesional scalp than in normal scalp, particularly in alopecia totalis/universalis, a finding suggestive of antigenic drive. Unlike mouse skin, which is dominated by gammadelta T cells, normal human skin has resident alphabeta T cells that are also sequenced, and this complicates analysis of the scalp TCR repertoire.

The clonotype was recovered from a human donor with alopecia areata. The chain is encoded by TRBV6-1 joined to TRBJ2-1, with TRBD2 as a weak D call on 6 bases. The sample here was CD4+ T cells sorted from blood, taken at approximately week 37, from a patient treated with tofacitinib. CDR3 region: CASSRQRDSPLEQFF. The nucleotide sequence reads TGTGCCAGCAGTCGGCAACGGGACTCCCCACTTGAGCAGTTCTTC.